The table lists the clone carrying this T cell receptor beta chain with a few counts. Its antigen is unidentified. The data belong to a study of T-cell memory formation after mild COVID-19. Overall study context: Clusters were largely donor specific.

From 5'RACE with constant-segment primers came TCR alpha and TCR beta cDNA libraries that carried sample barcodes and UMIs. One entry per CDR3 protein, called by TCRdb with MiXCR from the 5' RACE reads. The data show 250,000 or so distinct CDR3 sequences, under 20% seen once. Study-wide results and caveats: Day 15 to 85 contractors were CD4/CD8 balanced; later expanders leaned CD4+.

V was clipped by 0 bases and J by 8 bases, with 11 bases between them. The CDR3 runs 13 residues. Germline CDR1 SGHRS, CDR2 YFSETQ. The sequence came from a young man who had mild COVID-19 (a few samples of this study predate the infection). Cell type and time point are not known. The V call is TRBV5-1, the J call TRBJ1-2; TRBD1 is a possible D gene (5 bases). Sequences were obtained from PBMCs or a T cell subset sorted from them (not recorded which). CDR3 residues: CASSLEGEEGYTF. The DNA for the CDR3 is TGCGCCAGCAGCTTGGAAGGGGAGGAAGGCTACACCTTC.